This T cell receptor (beta chain) appears in the sequencing data of a study of graft-versus-host responses after intestinal transplantation. At the level of the study: Recipients across the board were started on anti-thymocyte globulin induction, then kept on tacrolimus and steroids for two to three years. General study results and limits: Graft-donor T cell macrochimerism coincided with high graft-versus-host to host-versus-graft clonal ratios in allografts.

Sequenced by immunoSEQ multiplex PCR; TCRdb stores in-frame clones only, minus some. Here the sample spans 60,000 to 65,000 clones, 90% to 95% being singletons. J gave up 2 bases and V 3 bases, and 5 bases lay outside the gene matches. CDR3 length: 16 amino acids. CDR1 and CDR2 (germline): SGHNT, YENEEA. Details on this clone: No antigen is known for it.

V and J are TRBV11-3 and TRBJ2-7, with TRBD2 matching 12 bases. Source: unstimulated CD8+ T cells sorted from spleen or lymph node cells, taken before transplant. This sequence was found in a human donor who was the organ donor for an intestinal transplant. CDR3 in amino acids: CASSFGLAGGPYEQYF. The CDR3 DNA reads TGTGCCAGCAGCTTCGGGCTAGCGGGAGGGCCCTACGAGCAGTACTTC. The complete variable domain, with remaining parts taken from reference TRBV11-3 and TRBJ2-7, reads EAGVVQSPRYKIIEKKQPVAFWCNPISGHNTLYWYLQNLGQGPELLIRYENEEAVDDSQLPKDRFSAERLKGVDSTLKIQPAELGDSAVYLCASSFGLAGGPYEQYFGPGTRLTVT.